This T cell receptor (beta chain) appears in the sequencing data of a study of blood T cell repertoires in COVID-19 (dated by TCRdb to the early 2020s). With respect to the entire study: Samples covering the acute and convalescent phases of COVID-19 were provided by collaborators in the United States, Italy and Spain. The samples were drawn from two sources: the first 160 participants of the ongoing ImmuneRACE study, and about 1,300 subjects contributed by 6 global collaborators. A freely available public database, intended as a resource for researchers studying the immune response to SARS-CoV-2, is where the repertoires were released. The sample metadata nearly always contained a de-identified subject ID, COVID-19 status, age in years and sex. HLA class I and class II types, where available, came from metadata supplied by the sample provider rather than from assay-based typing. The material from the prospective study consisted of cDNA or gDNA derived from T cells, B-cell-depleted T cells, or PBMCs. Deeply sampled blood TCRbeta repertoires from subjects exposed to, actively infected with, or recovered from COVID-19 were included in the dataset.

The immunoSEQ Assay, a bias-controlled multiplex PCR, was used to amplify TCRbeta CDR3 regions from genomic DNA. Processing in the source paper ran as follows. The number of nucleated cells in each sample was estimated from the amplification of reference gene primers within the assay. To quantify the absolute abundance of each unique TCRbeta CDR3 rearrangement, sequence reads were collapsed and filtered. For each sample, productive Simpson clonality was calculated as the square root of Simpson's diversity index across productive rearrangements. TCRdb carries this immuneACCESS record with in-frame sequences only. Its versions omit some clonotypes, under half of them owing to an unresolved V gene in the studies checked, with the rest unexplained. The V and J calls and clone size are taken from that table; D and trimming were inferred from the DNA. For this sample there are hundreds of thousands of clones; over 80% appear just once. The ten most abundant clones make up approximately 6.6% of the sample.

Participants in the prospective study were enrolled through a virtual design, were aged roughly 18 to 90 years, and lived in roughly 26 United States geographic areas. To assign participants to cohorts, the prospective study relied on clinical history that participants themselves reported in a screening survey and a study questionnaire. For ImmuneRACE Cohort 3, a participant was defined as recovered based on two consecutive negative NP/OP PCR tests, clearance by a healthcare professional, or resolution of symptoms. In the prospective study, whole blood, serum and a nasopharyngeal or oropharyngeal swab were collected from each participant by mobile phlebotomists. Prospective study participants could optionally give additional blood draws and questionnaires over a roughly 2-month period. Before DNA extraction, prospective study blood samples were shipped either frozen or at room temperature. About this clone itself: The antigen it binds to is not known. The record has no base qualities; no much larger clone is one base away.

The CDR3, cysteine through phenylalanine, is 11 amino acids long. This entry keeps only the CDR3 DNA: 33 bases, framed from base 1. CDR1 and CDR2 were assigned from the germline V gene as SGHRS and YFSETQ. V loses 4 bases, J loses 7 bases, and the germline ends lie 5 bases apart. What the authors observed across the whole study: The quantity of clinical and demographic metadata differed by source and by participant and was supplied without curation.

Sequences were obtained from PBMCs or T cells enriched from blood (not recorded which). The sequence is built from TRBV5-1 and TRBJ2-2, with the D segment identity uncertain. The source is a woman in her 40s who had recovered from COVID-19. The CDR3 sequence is CASSPGGELFF. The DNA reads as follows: TGCGCCAGCAGCCCAGGCGGGGAGCTGTTTTTT.